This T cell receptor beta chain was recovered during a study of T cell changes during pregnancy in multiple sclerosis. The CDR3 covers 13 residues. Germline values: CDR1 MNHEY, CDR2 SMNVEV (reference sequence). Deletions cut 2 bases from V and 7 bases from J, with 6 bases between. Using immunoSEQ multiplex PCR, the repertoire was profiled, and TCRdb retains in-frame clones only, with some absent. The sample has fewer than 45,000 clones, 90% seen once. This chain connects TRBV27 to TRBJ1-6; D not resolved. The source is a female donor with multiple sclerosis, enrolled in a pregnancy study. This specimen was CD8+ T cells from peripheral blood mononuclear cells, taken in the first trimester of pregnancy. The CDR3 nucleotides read TGTGCCAGCAGTTTACCGGGAAATTCACCCCTCCACTTT. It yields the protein CASSLPGNSPLHF.